Detailed here is one T cell receptor (beta chain). Its antigen is still unknown. These data come from a study of T cell responses to AZD1222 COVID-19 vaccine. The repertoire was sequenced with immunoSEQ multiplex PCR; TCRdb's copy has only in-frame clones and lacks some. The sample holds tens of thousands of clones, over 75% seen once. Trimming cost V 0 bases and J 5 bases, with 7 bases left between them. The CDR3 spans 14 residues. Germline loops: CDR1 LGHNA, CDR2 YSLEER. General study findings and limits: The peak T cell response came first, and repertoires were sampled only after it. Targeting of unmutated variant regions was reportedly seen in nearly half of spike-specific TCRs. Among vaccine-associated CD4 TCRs, coverage spanned spike, with dominance at 160-218 and 743-854.

The chain recombines TRBV4-3 with TRBJ1-4; D call uncertain. This specimen consisted of peripheral blood, obtained on day 0 of AZD1222 vaccination. The clonotype was recovered from an adult in good health. CDR3 region: CASSQEAANEKLFF. In nucleotides, the CDR3 is TGCGCCAGCAGCCAAGAAGCGGCAAATGAAAAACTGTTTTTT.